Each of the 31 T cell receptor beta chains below was sequenced from the same sample in a study of T cells in Graves' hyperthyroidism and ophthalmopathy. Amplification of TCR beta CDR3 regions used RNA as the template. A first-round RT-PCR of the TCR CDR3 used the HTBI primer set. MiXCR was run by TCRdb on the multiplex PCR reads, yielding one entry per CDR3 protein. The sample lists hundreds of thousands of distinct CDR3 sequences; over 35% were seen once. The material sequenced was blood. The receptors were sampled from a young man with Graves' hyperthyroidism.

The table lists this clonotype with many counts. The gene calls are TRBV10-3 and TRBJ1-5; possibly TRBD1 for D (5 bases). Germline CDR1 and CDR2: ENHRY and SYGVKD. This CDR3 comprises 15 residues. Between the trimmed V and J ends, which lost 0 bases and 2 bases, there was a span of 8 bases. Here the CDR3 DNA reads TGTGCCATCAGTGAGTCTTGGGACGGCAATCAGCCCCAGCATTTT. Translating it yields CAISESWDGNQPQHF.

The chain employs TRBV14 and TRBJ1-1; D remains ambiguous. The CDR3 extends over 14 amino acids. Germline V gene lookup returns CDR1 SGHDN and CDR2 FVKESK. With 4 bases removed from V and 3 bases from J, the gap between germline ends came to 12 bases. The CDR3 DNA reads TGTGCCAGCAGCCTTCTCTCTGGGGACACTGAAGCTTTCTTT. Encoded protein: CASSLLSGDTEAFF.

This clonotype has ten or more counts. The J gene is TRBJ1-2, the V gene TRBV7-9; D may be TRBD1 (6 bases). V was trimmed by 5 bases and J by 2 bases, leaving 12 bases between them. CDR1 and CDR2 (germline): SEHNR, FQNEAQ (reference sequence). This CDR3 contains 14 residues. CDR3 sequence: CASSPSGQNYGYTF. The CDR3 DNA reads as TGTGCCAGCAGCCCTAGTGGACAGAACTATGGCTACACCTTC. Full variable domain (outside the CDR3, taken from reference TRBV7-9 and TRBJ1-2): DTGVSQNPRHKITKRGQNVTFRCDPISEHNRLYWYRQTLGQGPEFLTYFQNEAQLEKSRLLSDRFSAERPKGSFSTLEIQRTEQGDSAMYLCASSPSGQNYGYTFGSGTRLTVV.

This chain links TRBV5-6 with TRBJ1-6; a possible D gene is TRBD1 (5 bases). The V gene's germline CDR1 is SGHDT and CDR2 YYEEEE. The CDR3 contains 15 residues. The V gene lost 0 bases and the J gene lost 11 bases, with 15 bases spanning the gap. CDR3 sequence: CASSLDLGGGAPLHF. Here the CDR3 DNA reads TGTGCCAGCAGCTTGGATCTTGGGGGAGGAGCACCCCTCCACTTT.

The CDR3 DNA follows: TGCGCCAGCAGCCAAAGTAGGGGGGGGGCCTACGAGCAGTACTTC. Its translation is CASSQSRGGAYEQYF. The chain recombines TRBV10-2 with TRBJ2-7; possible D gene TRBD2, 7 bases. Germline CDR1 and CDR2: WSHSY and SAAADI. V lost 6 bases and J lost 2, with 17 bases in between. The CDR3 contains 15 residues.

The chain carries TRBV2 and TRBJ2-7; D may be TRBD1 (7 bases). The CDR3 extends over 14 amino acids. Between the trimmed V and J ends, which lost 4 bases and 2 bases, there was a span of 12 bases. The germline V gene encodes CDR1 SNHLY and CDR2 FYNNEI. DNA for the CDR3: TGTGCCAGCAGTGGCGGGACAGTTGCCTACGAGCAGTACTTC. Its translation is CASSGGTVAYEQYF.

V and J are TRBV25-1 and TRBJ2-5; the match to TRBD2 covers 10 bases. Germline V gene sequence: CDR1 MGHDK, CDR2 SYGVNS. This CDR3 has 13 residues. This chain's CDR3 is CAESGGDVKTQYF. Here the CDR3 DNA reads TGTGCTGAGAGCGGGGGGGACGTGAAGACCCAGTACTTC.

The chain has TRBV7-9 and TRBJ2-5, with 10 bases lining up with TRBD1. The V gene's germline CDR1 is SEHNR and CDR2 FQNEAQ (reference sequence). The CDR3 runs 18 residues. V dropped 5 bases and J dropped 2; count of bases not matched to a gene: 14. The CDR3 nucleotides read TGTGCCAGCAGCCCGCGGGACAGGGGCCCTGAAATTCAAGAGACCCAGTACTTC. It is translated as CASSPRDRGPEIQETQYF.

The genes are TRBV11-2 and TRBJ2-7; 8 positions match TRBD1. The CDR3 is 15 residues long. Trimming cost V 1 base and J 7 bases; bases outside gene matches: 9. The germline CDR1 and CDR2 sequences are SGHAT and FQNNGV. CDR3 amino acids: CASSLADTGGTEQYF. Here the CDR3 DNA reads TGTGCCAGCAGCTTAGCGGATACAGGGGGAACGGAGCAGTACTTC.

To note about this clonotype: A much larger clonotype is one base distant, so this may be a read error. The chain combines TRBV10-2 with TRBJ2-7; tentatively, D is TRBD2 (5 bases). Germline CDR1 WSHSY, CDR2 SAAADI. This CDR3 spans 13 amino acids. Trimming stripped 8 bases from V and 5 bases from J, with 16 bases between. Here the CDR3 DNA reads TGCGCCAGCGGTTTAGCGAGCCGAGACGAGCAGTACTTC. It specifies CASGLASRDEQYF.

Many counts were recorded for this clonotype. In nucleotides, the CDR3 is TGTGCCAGCAGTGGGAGCGAGCAGTACTTC. It is translated as CASSGSEQYF. The chain recombines TRBV2 with TRBJ2-7; no reliable D call. Germline values: CDR1 SNHLY, CDR2 FYNNEI. Trimming removed 4 bases from V and 6 bases from J, with 4 bases in between. This CDR3 region has 10 residues.

The gene calls are TRBV14 and TRBJ1-4; TRBD1 is a possible D gene (6 bases). The CDR3 runs to 15 residues. Germline CDR1 SGHDN, CDR2 FVKESK. V was trimmed by 4 bases and J by 11 bases, leaving 20 bases between them. Written as DNA, the CDR3 is TGTGCCAGCAGCCGTTCCGGGACACACCTGGGGAAACTGTTTTTT. Encoded protein: CASSRSGTHLGKLFF.

The chain has TRBV29-1 and TRBJ1-3; 7 bases match TRBD1. V was pared by 3 bases and J by 8 bases, with 10 bases of the junction left unmatched. Per germline, CDR1 SQVTM and CDR2 ANQGSEA. CDR3 length: 14 residues. CDR3 amino acids: CSVESGRGGYTIYF. The CDR3 DNA reads as TGCAGCGTTGAGTCGGGCCGAGGGGGCTACACCATATATTTT.

The DNA for the CDR3 is TGCAGTGACCGGGTCCGGGGCGGGGGCTACACCTTC. Translation: CSDRVRGGGYTF. This sequence joins TRBV20-1 and TRBJ1-2; D possibly corresponds to TRBD1 (5 bases). The CDR3 is 12 amino acids. V dropped 7 bases and J dropped 8 bases, with 17 bases sitting between them. From germline, CDR1 is DFQATT and CDR2 SNEGSKA (reference sequence).

This clonotype was seen a few times. The chain combines TRBV13 with TRBJ2-7; 7 bases agree with TRBD2. With 6 bases clipped from V and 2 bases from J, the junction kept 4 bases outside the gene matches. Germline V CDR1 and CDR2: PRHDT, FYEKMQ (reference sequence). CDR3 length: 13 amino acids. CDR3 amino acids: CASRGGSAYEQYF. CDR3 DNA sequence: TGTGCCAGCAGGGGCGGGAGCGCCTACGAGCAGTACTTC.

This clonotype occurred a few times. The chain carries TRBV5-1 and TRBJ2-7; 9 nucleotides align to TRBD2. The trim removed 7 bases at V and 2 bases at J, leaving 7 bases unmatched. The CDR3 covers 14 residues. Germline V gene lookup returns CDR1 SGHRS and CDR2 YFSETQ. In DNA form, the CDR3 reads TGCGCCAGCCAACCTCTAGCGGGAACCTACGAGCAGTACTTC. Translated: CASQPLAGTYEQYF.

The V and J genes are TRBV6-2 or TRBV6-3 and TRBJ2-5; a possible D gene is TRBD1 (5 bases). The V gene lost 5 bases and the J gene lost 3 bases, with 13 bases spanning the gap. The CDR3 runs to 14 residues. The germline V gene encodes CDR1 MNHEY and CDR2 SVGEGT. CDR3 loop: CASSARGGEETQYF. Written as DNA, the CDR3 is TGTGCCAGCAGTGCTAGGGGCGGAGAAGAGACCCAGTACTTC.

V is TRBV6-5 and J is TRBJ2-5; TRBD2 aligns across 12 bases. With V trimmed by 6 bases and J by 3 bases, 8 bases remained unmatched. The CDR3 is 16 amino acids. Germline-derived CDR1 and CDR2 are MNHEY and SVGAGI. This CDR3 reads CASSRLAGAWEETQYF. CDR3 coding DNA: TGTGCCAGCAGCCGACTAGCGGGAGCGTGGGAAGAGACCCAGTACTTC.

There are a few counts of this clonotype. This chain links TRBV9 with TRBJ2-5; 7 bases are shared with TRBD1. The junction had 13 bases not matched to a gene; V was cut back by 3 bases and J by 2 bases. The CDR3 is 17 residues long. Germline V gene lookup returns CDR1 SGDLS and CDR2 YYNGEE. CDR3 sequence reads: CASSGRRRQGRQETQYF. In nucleotides, the CDR3 is TGTGCCAGCAGCGGCAGACGGAGACAGGGTCGTCAAGAGACCCAGTACTTC.

The chain uses TRBV12-3 or TRBV12-4 and TRBJ1-5, with D unclear. V was cut by 5 bases and J by 3 bases, with 14 bases left in between. The CDR3 is 15 residues long. The CDR3 DNA follows: TGTGCCAGCAGTCCCTCCTCAGGAGCCAATCAGCCCCAGCATTTT. This codes for CASSPSSGANQPQHF.

A few counts support this clonotype. CDR3 sequence (DNA): TGCAGCGTTGAAGTGGGGGGCTATGGCTACACCTTC. Its translation: CSVEVGGYGYTF. This chain links TRBV29-1 with TRBJ1-2; D is perhaps TRBD1 (5 bases). Between the trimmed V and J ends, which lost 1 base and 4 bases, there was a span of 7 bases. CDR1 is SQVTM and CDR2 is ANQGSEA in the germline V gene. The CDR3 covers 12 residues. Complete variable domain (other parts from reference TRBV29-1 and TRBJ1-2): SAVISQKPSRDICQRGTSLTIQCQVDSQVTMMFWYRQQPGQSLTLIATANQGSEATYESGFVIDKFPISRPNLTFSTLTVSNMSPEDSSIYLCSVEVGGYGYTFGSGTRLTVV.

This clonotype was detected many times. This chain uses TRBV7-9 with TRBJ2-7; possible D gene TRBD2, 6 bases. The V end lost 4 bases, the J end lost 6 bases, and 13 bases lay between the germline ends. Germline V gene lookup returns CDR1 SEHNR and CDR2 FQNEAQ (reference sequence). This CDR3 region has 13 residues. CDR3 nucleotide sequence: TGTGCCAGCAGCTCTTTAGGGAGGCGCGAGCAGTACTTC. Amino acid sequence: CASSSLGRREQYF.

This clonotype has just a few counts. This chain uses TRBV13 with TRBJ2-6, with 9 bases fitting TRBD1. The CDR3 covers 16 residues. Germline loops: CDR1 PRHDT, CDR2 FYEKMQ (reference sequence). J lost 4 bases, V lost 5 bases, and 6 bases had no gene match. CDR3 nucleotides: TGTGCCAGCAGCGCGACAGGGGGTAAGGGGGCCAACGTCCTGACTTTC. Translation: CASSATGGKGANVLTF.

There are a few counts of this clonotype. The chain is built from TRBV7-2 and TRBJ1-5; possible D gene TRBD1, 6 bases. Germline V gene lookup returns CDR1 SGHTA and CDR2 FQGNSA. V was shortened by 8 bases and J by 6 bases, with 29 bases between the two germline ends. This CDR3 comprises 18 residues. CDR3: CASHSGPRGLLAIQPQHF. In DNA, the CDR3 is TGTGCCAGCCATTCCGGGCCCAGGGGATTGTTAGCCATTCAGCCCCAGCATTTT.

The rearrangement links TRBV28 to TRBJ1-5; D is possibly TRBD1 (5 bases). Between the trimmed V and J ends, which lost 4 bases and 4 bases, there was a span of 17 bases. CDR1 and CDR2 from the germline V gene are MDHEN and SYDVKM. The CDR3 is made up of 16 amino acids. The CDR3 protein is CASSSPQPEGNQPQHF. DNA of the CDR3: TGTGCCAGCAGTTCCCCCCAACCGGAGGGGAATCAGCCCCAGCATTTT. The full variable domain, with the rest looked up from reference TRBV28 and TRBJ1-5, is DVKVTQSSRYLVKRTGEKVFLECVQDMDHENMFWYRQDPGLGLRLIYFSYDVKMKEKGDIPEGYSVSREKKERFSLILESASTNQTSMYLCASSSPQPEGNQPQHFGDGTRLSIL.

In its sample, this clonotype was seen many times. The CDR3 spells CASSLDAYEQYF. The CDR3 DNA follows: TGTGCCAGCAGCTTAGACGCCTACGAGCAGTACTTC. The chain joins TRBV7-2 to TRBJ2-7; D gene ambiguous. Germline V gene sequence: CDR1 SGHTA, CDR2 FQGNSA. The CDR3 consists of 12 residues. Trimming left V 1 base short and J 2 bases short, with 3 bases between.

The chain recombines TRBV29-1 with TRBJ1-1; no clear D. The CDR3 totals 12 residues. Germline CDR1 is SQVTM and CDR2 is ANQGSEA. V was clipped by 8 bases and J by 0 bases, with 10 bases between them. The CDR3 DNA reads TGCAGCAGCGAGACGGTGAACACTGAAGCTTTCTTT. Its protein is CSSETVNTEAFF.

Many counts were recorded for this clonotype. The chain recombines TRBV2 with TRBJ2-2; 7 bases match TRBD1. CDR1 and CDR2 (germline): SNHLY, FYNNEI. The CDR3 runs 13 residues. V shed 2 bases, J shed 7 bases, and the junction held 1 base outside the gene matches. The CDR3, as DNA: TGTGCCAGCAGTGAAACAGGGGTCGGGGAGCTGTTTTTT. Amino acid sequence: CASSETGVGELFF.

This clonotype has just a few counts. The genes are TRBV2 and TRBJ2-5; TRBD2 matches 7 bases. Germline CDR1 is SNHLY and CDR2 is FYNNEI. Trimming cost V 8 bases and J 1 base; bases outside gene matches: 16. This CDR3 region has 17 residues. The CDR3, as DNA: TGTGCCAGCGGCAGGACCAGAGGGACTACCATCCAAGAGACCCAGTACTTC. Protein product: CASGRTRGTTIQETQYF.

In its sample, this clonotype was seen many times. The chain recombines TRBV20-1 with TRBJ1-2, with D tentatively TRBD1 (5 bases). CDR1 and CDR2 from the germline V gene are DFQATT and SNEGSKA (reference sequence). V lost 0 bases and J lost 8, with 13 bases in between. The CDR3 has 13 residues. CDR3 nucleotide sequence: TGCAGTGCTAGAGAGAGCTGGGGACGAGGCTACACCTTC. Protein product: CSARESWGRGYTF.

This clonotype was seen only a few times. The chain couples TRBV2 to TRBJ2-7; TRBD2 aligns across 16 bases. V lost 6 bases to trimming and J lost 3 bases; unmatched junction nucleotides: 17. This CDR3 is built from 20 residues. Germline CDR1 is SNHLY and CDR2 is FYNNEI. The CDR3 sequence: CASSLSGLAGGPRLFYEQYF. CDR3 coding DNA: TGTGCCAGCAGCCTCTCGGGACTAGCGGGAGGGCCACGACTCTTCTACGAGCAGTACTTC. Looking up the rest from reference TRBV2 and TRBJ2-7 gives the full variable domain: EPEVTQTPSHQVTQMGQEVILRCVPISNHLYFYWYRQILGQKVEFLVSFYNNEISEKSEIFDDQFSVERPDGSNFTLKIRSTKLEDSAMYFCASSLSGLAGGPRLFYEQYFGPGTRLTVT.